This T cell receptor beta chain was obtained from a study of T-cell reconstitution after alpha-beta-depleted transplantation in children. Study-level points and caveats: Diversity and T-cell counts at one year after transplant derived mostly from new T cells. Approximately two months post-transplant, alpha-beta T cells reportedly originated from several hundred expanded graft clones.

CDR1 and CDR2 from the germline V gene are MNHEY and SVGAGI. Between the trimmed V and J ends, which lost 2 bases and 4 bases, there was a span of 14 bases. The CDR3 extends over 16 amino acids. This clonotype was counted a few times. Its antigen is as yet unknown. Preparing the TCRbeta library involved the use of unique molecular identifiers. TCRdb reanalysed the PCR reads using MiXCR and keeps one entry per CDR3 protein. In the table there are about 580,000 distinct CDR3 sequences, about 23% of which are singletons. The sequence derives from a boy younger than two who had a stem cell transplant for acute myeloid leukemia, so the T cells may come from the graft donor. The material sequenced was PBMCs, mostly from graft donor cells, taken 360 days after TCRalphabeta/CD19-depleted stem cell transplant. The V call is TRBV6-5, the J call TRBJ1-4; D not certain. The CDR3 reads CASSYLTPRFNEKLFF. CDR3 bases: TGTGCCAGCAGTTACCTAACACCCCGCTTTAATGAAAAACTGTTTTTT.